The clone carrying this TCR beta chain was seen more than once but under ten times. The antigen is undetermined. The record originates from a study of vaccination and CD4 T cells after COVID-19. Germline loops: CDR1 WSHSY, CDR2 SAAADI. The germline V and J ends were trimmed by 7 bases and 2 bases, with 12 bases remaining between them. The CDR3 sequence is 14 residues long. Treatment defined: roughly 10-day PBMC culture with coronavirus spike peptide pools or control peptides (ViraFEST assay). Following expansion of antigen-specific T cells with peptide pools, ViraFEST then sequenced TCRs. PCR positivity was dated March to December 2020, before US Alpha, Beta and Delta variants. Sequence data for DNA of cultured CD4+ T cells were generated by the Oncomine TCR Beta short-read assay. TCRdb itself ran the PCR reads through MiXCR, one entry per CDR3 protein. There are some 13,000 distinct CDR3 sequences in the sample; 60% occur only once, and around 10% lies in the top ten.

Sequenced here: CD4+ T cells from blood, cultured in vitro, sampled before SARS-CoV-2 vaccination. This sequence joins TRBV10-2 and TRBJ1-5; TRBD1 might be the D (5 bases). This TCR was sampled from a human donor who had recovered from COVID-19. Here the CDR3 DNA reads TGCGCCAGCACGTCGGCAGGGCGCAATCAGCCCCAGCATTTT. The encoded protein is CASTSAGRNQPQHF.